This T cell receptor beta chain appears in the sequencing data of a study of control samples from healthy donors and cancer patients. The CDR3 length is 17 residues. V gave up 3 bases and J gave up 2 bases; unmatched junction bases: 7. Germline V CDR1 and CDR2: KGHSH, LQKENI. Produced via immunoSEQ multiplex PCR; TCRdb's table is partial and in-frame only. The sample records about 77,000 clones, 85% to 95% being singletons. The source material was blood. This sequence was found in a woman aged 55-69 years in good health. The chain has TRBV18 and TRBJ2-1; 10 nucleotides align to TRBD1. CDR3 protein: CASSPQAGTGAYNEQFF. The CDR3 DNA follows: TGTGCCAGCTCACCTCAAGCCGGGACAGGGGCCTACAATGAGCAGTTCTTC.